What follows are 27 T cell receptor beta chains derived from one specimen sequenced in a study of molecular identifiers for immune sequencing clone quantification. One entry per CDR3 protein, called by TCRdb with MiXCR from the PCR reads. The sample shows about 10,000 distinct CDR3 sequences, roughly a sixth of them seen only once. Sequenced material: naive CD8+ T cells from blood, with Jurkat cell RNA spiked in. Subset indicated: FACS-sorted CD8+CD4-CCR7+CD45RA+ naive T cells. These receptors all stem from a human donor in good health. Some libraries in this study had Jurkat cell RNA spiked in.

For this clonotype: Being one base from a much bigger clone, this may be a read error. V gene TRBV12-3 or TRBV12-4 combines with J gene TRBJ2-1; a possible D gene is TRBD2 (5 bases). The CDR3 covers 12 residues. CDR3 residues: CASRGLYNEQSF. The CDR3 DNA follows: TGTGCCAGTCGCGGACTCTACAATGAGCAGTCCTTC.

The chain couples TRBV27 to TRBJ2-3; no clear D gene. Trimming pared 3 bases from V and 8 bases from J, leaving 18 bases between. CDR1 MNHEY and CDR2 SMNVEV come from the germline V gene (reference sequence). This CDR3 has 15 residues. The CDR3 sequence: CASSFSTGRFGTQYF. The CDR3 nucleotides read TGTGCCAGCAGTTTCAGCACGGGTCGCTTTGGTACGCAGTATTTT.

This clonotype rates as medium-sized (0.01 to 0.1%). The chain uses TRBV7-9 and TRBJ1-5, with a possible D match to TRBD1 (6 bases). V lost 1 base to trimming and J lost 0 bases, with 13 bases between them. CDR3 length: 17 amino acids. The germline gives CDR1 SEHNR, CDR2 FQNEAQ (reference sequence). This CDR3 reads CASSLVDRFDSNQPQHF. The CDR3, as DNA: TGTGCCAGCAGCTTAGTCGACAGGTTCGATAGCAATCAGCCCCAGCATTTT.

Regarding this clonotype: A much larger clone lies one base from this, so it may be a read error. The genes are TRBV27 and TRBJ2-7; no clear D gene. The ends were cut back, 8 bases at V and 6 bases at J, with 17 bases in the middle. The CDR3 runs to 13 residues. Germline lookup yields CDR1 MNHEY and CDR2 SMNVEV (reference sequence). For the CDR3, the DNA is TGTGCCAGCGGACCGATGGGAATTTGCGAGCAGTACTTC. This translates into CASGPMGICEQYF.

This clonotype was recorded at least ten times. The V and J genes are TRBV19 and TRBJ1-6; TRBD1 aligns across 7 bases. Germline-derived CDR1 and CDR2 are LNHDA and SQIVND (reference sequence). V shed 3 bases and J 6 bases; nucleotides not matched to a gene: 5. This CDR3 contains 15 residues. This CDR3 is CASSIGGQLNSPLHF. In DNA, the CDR3 is TGTGCCAGTAGTATCGGGGGACAGCTTAATTCACCCCTCCACTTT. The entire variable domain, with the rest obtained from reference TRBV19 and TRBJ1-6, is as follows: DGGITQSPKYLFRKEGQNVTLSCEQNLNHDAMYWYRQDPGQGLRLIYYSQIVNDFQKGDIAEGYSVSREKKESFPLTVTSAQKNPTAFYLCASSIGGQLNSPLHFGNGTRLTVT.

This clonotype occurred a few times. One base away lies a much larger clone, so this may be a sequencing read error. CDR3 DNA: TGCGCCAGCAGCCAAGGGGTGGGAGTAGGGGAGACCCAGTACTTC. Its translation is CASSQGVGVGETQYF. The chain carries TRBV4-3 and TRBJ2-5; tentatively, D is TRBD2 (5 bases). This CDR3 is 15 amino acids long. The germline V and J ends were trimmed by 1 base and 5 bases, with 14 bases remaining between them. In germline, CDR1 is LGHNA, CDR2 YSLEER.

The V and J genes are TRBV7-8 and TRBJ2-1, with TRBD2 identical over 9 bases. The CDR3 length is 16 residues. V gave up 1 base and J gave up 0 bases; unmatched junction bases: 1. Germline V gene lookup returns CDR1 SGHVS and CDR2 FQNEAQ. Written as DNA, the CDR3 is TGTGCCAGCAGCTTAGTAGCGGGAGCCTCCTACAATGAGCAGTTCTTC. Amino acid sequence: CASSLVAGASYNEQFF.

In its sample, this clonotype is medium-sized. The chain joins TRBV7-9 to TRBJ1-1, with D unclear. CDR1 and CDR2 from the germline V gene are SEHNR and FQNEAQ (reference sequence). V lost 1 base and J 7 bases, leaving 10 bases between the germline ends. There are 13 residues in the CDR3. The CDR3 spells CASSLVSLDEAFF. CDR3 nucleotides: TGTGCCAGCAGCTTAGTATCCCTGGATGAAGCTTTCTTT.

This clonotype is judged medium-sized. The V call is TRBV14, the J call TRBJ2-7; D remains ambiguous. The V and J ends lost 0 bases and 3 bases respectively, with 3 bases between them. CDR1 and CDR2 from the germline V gene are SGHDN and FVKESK. The CDR3 sequence is 12 residues long. In nucleotides, the CDR3 is TGTGCCAGCAGCCAAGACAGCTACGAGCAGTACTTC. It encodes CASSQDSYEQYF.

In its sample, this clonotype was seen once. A much larger clone lies a single base off, so this may be a read error. This chain connects TRBV11-2 to TRBJ2-3; D is undetermined. The germline gives CDR1 SGHAT, CDR2 FQNNGV. This CDR3 comprises 15 residues. As DNA, the CDR3 is TGTGCCAGCAGCTTAGTTGCGTTAAGCATAGATACGCAGTATTTT. Translated, it gives CASSLVALSIDTQYF.

The V and J genes are TRBV4-1 and TRBJ2-2; D not resolved. Trimming left V 1 base short and J 0 bases short, with 18 bases between. The germline V gene has CDR1 MGHRA and CDR2 YSYEKL. The length of the CDR3 is 19 residues. CDR3: CASSQGPPLKLSNTGELFF. The CDR3 coding sequence is TGCGCCAGCAGCCAAGGGCCCCCTTTGAAACTTTCGAACACCGGGGAGCTGTTTTTT.

As to this clonotype: Possible read error: a much larger clone is one base away. The rearrangement links TRBV5-3 to TRBJ1-5; TRBD1 aligns across 9 bases. TRBV5-3 is an ORF, and what it does is uncertain. The CDR3 sequence is 15 residues long. V was clipped by 8 bases and J by 8 bases; unmatched bases: 14. The CDR3 coding sequence is TGTGCCAGCAGCGAGGGACAGGGTGGTTTGGAGCCCCAGCATTTT. Translating gives CASSEGQGGLEPQHF.

This clonotype is medium-sized in the sample. The chain couples TRBV4-1 to TRBJ2-1; D could derive from TRBD1 or TRBD2 (7 bases each). The CDR3 spans 18 residues. Trimming removed 5 bases from V and 4 bases from J, with 24 bases in between. Germline V gene sequence: CDR1 MGHRA, CDR2 YSYEKL. CDR3 sequence: CASSYRQGLAGVYNEQFF. For the CDR3, the DNA is TGCGCCAGCAGCTACCGACAGGGTCTGGCGGGAGTATACAATGAGCAGTTCTTC.

This clonotype was found once. This could be a read error, since a much larger clone is one nucleotide away. The chain couples TRBV23-1 to TRBJ2-7; a weak D match, TRBD2 (5 bases). TRBV23-1 belongs to the ORF category, with a function that is uncertain. The CDR3 runs 17 residues. The V gene lost 0 bases and the J gene lost 5 bases, with 20 bases spanning the gap. CDR3 sequence: CASSQSLALPDLHEQYF. CDR3 nucleotide sequence: TGCGCCAGCAGTCAATCGTTAGCGCTTCCCGATTTACACGAGCAGTACTTC.

This clonotype counts as medium-sized. V usage is TRBV12-3 or TRBV12-4 and J usage is TRBJ2-3; 7 nucleotides match TRBD2. V lost 7 bases to trimming and J lost 1 base; unmatched junction nucleotides: 23. This CDR3 region has 20 residues. The CDR3 sequence is CASTDYRRGGKNGCTDTQYF. CDR3 nucleotides: TGTGCCAGCACCGATTATCGTAGGGGAGGGAAAAACGGCTGCACAGATACGCAGTATTTT.

Concerning this clonotype itself: This could be a read error, since a much larger clone is one nucleotide away. This chain uses TRBV5-1 with TRBJ2-5; unclear D gene. Germline V gives CDR1 SGHRS, CDR2 YFSETQ. The CDR3 is made up of 14 amino acids. Here the CDR3 reads CASSLEVYQETQCF. The CDR3 region has the DNA TGCGCCAGCAGCTTGGAGGTCTATCAAGAGACCCAGTGCTTC.

About this clonotype itself: This may be a read error: a much more frequent sequence differs by one nucleotide. This chain joins TRBV4-1 and TRBJ2-7; 8 nucleotides match TRBD1. With 1 base clipped from V and 1 base from J, the junction kept 6 bases outside the gene matches. The CDR3 extends over 16 amino acids. In germline, CDR1 is MGHRA, CDR2 YSYEKL. The CDR3 coding sequence is TGCGCCAGCAGCCAAGTCTCGGGACAGGTATCCTACGAGCAGTACTTC. It yields the protein CASSQVSGQVSYEQYF.

In its sample, this clonotype was seen many times. This chain connects TRBV3-1 to TRBJ2-2; possible D gene TRBD2, 6 bases. The germline V and J ends were trimmed by 0 bases and 7 bases, with 15 bases remaining between them. Per germline, CDR1 LGHDT and CDR2 YNNKEL (reference sequence). This CDR3 spans 16 amino acids. CDR3 in DNA: TGTGCCAGCAGCCAAGATCGGGATAGCGGCGTCGGGGAGCTGTTTTTT. Protein product: CASSQDRDSGVGELFF.

This clonotype is labeled medium-sized. V and J are TRBV19 and TRBJ2-3, with a tentative D call TRBD2 (5 bases). CDR3 length: 13 residues. Trimming cost V 8 bases and J 0 bases, with 9 bases left between them. Germline loops: CDR1 LNHDA, CDR2 SQIVND (reference sequence). The CDR3 loop is CASGAVSTDTQYF. The CDR3 DNA reads TGTGCCAGTGGAGCGGTAAGCACAGATACGCAGTATTTT. The variable domain in full, with the rest retrieved from reference TRBV19 and TRBJ2-3, is DGGITQSPKYLFRKEGQNVTLSCEQNLNHDAMYWYRQDPGQGLRLIYYSQIVNDFQKGDIAEGYSVSREKKESFPLTVTSAQKNPTAFYLCASGAVSTDTQYFGPGTRLTVL.

This clonotype counts as medium-sized. This chain uses TRBV19 with TRBJ1-2, with D possibly matching TRBD1 (5 bases). Germline V CDR1 and CDR2: LNHDA, SQIVND (reference sequence). Trimming stripped 10 bases from V and 10 bases from J, with 28 bases between. The CDR3 runs 15 residues. CDR3 protein: CATSDQRGLLGPYTF. The CDR3 region has the DNA TGTGCCACCTCCGATCAAAGGGGCCTCCTAGGGCCCTACACCTTC.

This clonotype came up many times. V usage is TRBV5-5 and J usage is TRBJ2-7, with D unresolved. Germline CDR1 is SGHKS and CDR2 is YYEKEE (reference sequence). The V end lost 2 bases, the J end lost 3 bases, and 9 bases lay between the germline ends. This CDR3 has 13 amino acids. The CDR3 DNA follows: TGTGCCAGCAGCTTACACGTCAGCTACGAGCAGTACTTC. Translated: CASSLHVSYEQYF.

By share of the sample, this clonotype is medium-sized. The CDR3 DNA sequence: TGTGCCAGCAGCTTAGTCAGTGCAGGGGCCAATACGCAGTATTTT. Translated, it gives CASSLVSAGANTQYF. V is TRBV7-9 and J is TRBJ2-3; a possible D gene is TRBD1 (6 bases). V was pared by 1 base and J by 7 bases, with 15 bases between. This CDR3 is built from 15 residues. The germline CDR1 and CDR2 sequences are SEHNR and FQNEAQ (reference sequence).

This clonotype was detected a few times. A much larger clone lies a single base off, so this may be a read error. V is TRBV29-1 and J is TRBJ2-1, with 11 bases lining up with TRBD2. This CDR3 comprises 15 residues. Looked up from germline, CDR1 is SQVTM and CDR2 is ANQGSEA. This CDR3 is CSVTGTSGSYNEQSF. The CDR3 DNA sequence: TGCAGCGTAACCGGGACTAGCGGCTCCTACAATGAGCAGTCCTTC.

The chain joins TRBV7-6 to TRBJ1-1, with D perhaps TRBD1 (6 bases). The germline gives CDR1 SGHVS, CDR2 FNYEAQ. CDR3 length equals 17 residues. Trimming removed 1 base from V and 0 bases from J, with 15 bases in between. CDR3: CASSLVDRTDLNTEAFF. The CDR3 bases are TGTGCCAGCAGCTTAGTGGACCGGACAGATCTGAACACTGAAGCTTTCTTT.

This clonotype is termed medium-sized. The chain employs TRBV9 and TRBJ2-1, with TRBD2 identical over 7 bases. With 4 bases clipped from V and 6 bases from J, the junction kept 13 bases outside the gene matches. This CDR3 has 16 amino acids. Per germline, CDR1 SGDLS and CDR2 YYNGEE. The CDR3 protein is CASSPPPSGPLNEQFF. The CDR3 bases are TGTGCCAGCAGCCCCCCGCCTAGCGGACCCCTCAATGAGCAGTTCTTC. Full variable domain (remainder filled in from reference TRBV9 and TRBJ2-1): DSGVTQTPKHLITATGQRVTLRCSPRSGDLSVYWYQQSLDQGLQFLIQYYNGEERAKGNILERFSAQQFPDLHSELNLSSLELGDSALYFCASSPPPSGPLNEQFFGPGTRLTVL.

This clonotype was picked up many times. The chain carries TRBV6-2 or TRBV6-3 and TRBJ2-7; TRBD1 matches at 8 bases. Germline V gene data show CDR1 as MNHEY and CDR2 as SVGEGT. J was trimmed by 3 bases and V by 0 bases; bases with no gene match: 4. CDR3 size: 15 residues. As DNA, the CDR3 is TGTGCCAGCAGTTACTCCCCAGGGGGCTACTACGAGCAGTACTTC. This sequence encodes CASSYSPGGYYEQYF.

The table lists this clonotype with many counts. The chain uses TRBV5-6 and TRBJ2-3; 7 bases are a match to TRBD2. The CDR3 spans 15 residues. Looked up from germline, CDR1 is SGHDT and CDR2 is YYEEEE. V lost 4 bases, J lost 4 bases, and 9 bases stayed unmatched. The CDR3 loop is CASSREGGLADTQYF. The CDR3 DNA reads as TGTGCCAGCAGCCGAGAGGGAGGGCTCGCAGATACGCAGTATTTT.